These 25 T cell receptor beta chains originate from one sample sequenced in a study of T cell changes during pregnancy in multiple sclerosis. Method: immunoSEQ multiplex PCR; TCRdb's copy keeps in-frame clones and lacks some. Of over 85,000 clones detected, about 91% appear once; the ten largest clones hold around 1.8%. Sequences were derived from peripheral blood, sampled in the first trimester of pregnancy. These receptors were collected from a female donor in good health, enrolled as a control in a pregnancy study.

This chain uses TRBV4-3 with TRBJ1-2; 10 bases are a match to TRBD1. Trimming removed 4 bases from V and 2 bases from J; junction bases left unmatched: 1. The CDR3 sequence is 14 residues long. Germline CDR1 LGHNA, CDR2 YSLEER. CDR3 nucleotide sequence: TGCGCCAGCAGCCCGGACAGGGGGAACTATGGCTACACCTTC. It yields the protein CASSPDRGNYGYTF.

This chain joins TRBV19 and TRBJ2-7; 9 nucleotides line up with TRBD1. With 2 bases clipped from V and 8 bases from J, the junction kept 10 bases outside the gene matches. The CDR3 spans 15 residues. In germline, CDR1 is LNHDA, CDR2 SQIVND (reference sequence). This CDR3 is CASSIPGQGATQQYF. DNA of the CDR3: TGTGCCAGTAGTATACCGGGACAGGGAGCCACTCAGCAGTACTTC.

The V call is TRBV7-2, the J call TRBJ2-7, with D perhaps matching TRBD1 (5 bases). Per the germline V gene, CDR1 is SGHTA and CDR2 is FQGNSA. The CDR3 runs 15 residues. V dropped 1 base and J dropped 0 bases, with 10 bases sitting between them. The CDR3 DNA sequence: TGTGCCAGCAGCTTAGGGCAGGGAAGCTCCTACGAGCAGTACTTC. Its translation: CASSLGQGSSYEQYF.

The V and J genes are TRBV11-1 and TRBJ2-6; D gene ambiguous. CDR1 is SGHAT, CDR2 FQDESV, per germline (reference sequence). The CDR3 spans 18 residues. V was cut by 4 bases and J by 0 bases, with 16 bases left in between. The CDR3 is CASSSPTIGYSGANVLTF. CDR3 DNA: TGTGCCAGCAGCTCCCCCACCATCGGGTACTCTGGGGCCAACGTCCTGACTTTC.

This clone has a single count. CDR3 residues: CASSLTGTSGGEQYF. CDR3 nucleotides: TGTGCCAGCAGCCTGACCGGGACTAGCGGGGGGGAGCAGTACTTC. The chain joins TRBV7-2 to TRBJ2-7; 15 positions match TRBD2. The V and J ends lost 5 bases and 7 bases, in that order; junction bases with no gene match: 6. This CDR3 contains 15 residues. Looked up from germline, CDR1 is SGHTA and CDR2 is FQGNSA.

The V and J genes are TRBV2 and TRBJ1-6; 7 bases align to TRBD1. The CDR3 covers 15 residues. The V gene's germline CDR1 is SNHLY and CDR2 FYNNEI. V lost 10 bases to trimming and J lost 10 bases; unmatched junction nucleotides: 16. The CDR3 spells CATKLRQGLFSPLHF. The CDR3 DNA reads as TGTGCCACCAAACTGAGACAGGGACTTTTCTCACCCCTCCACTTT.

The chain links TRBV25-1 to TRBJ1-6; TRBD1 matches 7 bases. The CDR3 loop spans 14 amino acids. The germline CDR1 and CDR2 sequences are MGHDK and SYGVNS. V dropped 5 bases and J dropped 6; count of bases not matched to a gene: 4. CDR3 sequence: CASSPHRGNSPLHF. CDR3 DNA sequence: TGTGCCAGCAGTCCTCACAGGGGTAATTCACCCCTCCACTTT. Drawing the rest from reference TRBV25-1 and TRBJ1-6, the complete variable domain is EADIYQTPRYLVIGTGKKITLECSQTMGHDKMYWYQQDPGMELHLIHYSYGVNSTEKGDLSSESTVSRIRTEHFPLTLESARPSHTSQYLCASSPHRGNSPLHFGNGTRLTVT.

The rearrangement uses TRBV6-6 and TRBJ2-7; D may be TRBD1 (6 bases). V lost 2 bases and J 4 bases, leaving 12 bases between the germline ends. The CDR3 length is 14 residues. From germline, CDR1 is MNHNY and CDR2 SVGAGI (reference sequence). As DNA, the CDR3 is TGTGCCAGCAGTTACGGACAGAACCCGTACGAGCAGTACTTC. Translated, it gives CASSYGQNPYEQYF.

This clone was recorded only once. The chain joins TRBV2 to TRBJ1-1; 8 bases match TRBD1. Trimming at V came to 4 bases and at J to 3 bases, leaving 1 base not matched to a gene. This CDR3 is 13 amino acids long. The germline gives CDR1 SNHLY, CDR2 FYNNEI. The CDR3 region has the DNA TGTGCCAGCAGTGGACAGGGGTACACTGAAGCTTTCTTT. Translation: CASSGQGYTEAFF.

This chain uses TRBV5-4 with TRBJ2-5, with TRBD1 matching 7 bases. CDR1 and CDR2 from the germline V gene are SGHNT and YYREEE (reference sequence). After removal of 3 bases from V and 5 bases from J, the junction contained 10 bases not matched to a gene. The CDR3 has 15 amino acids. CDR3 in DNA: TGTGCCAGCAGCTCCGGGACAGCCACCGGGGAGACCCAGTACTTC. Translated: CASSSGTATGETQYF.

The rearrangement links TRBV6-1 to TRBJ2-1; 9 nucleotides match TRBD1. The CDR3 runs 16 residues. V gave up 2 bases and J gave up 5 bases; unmatched junction bases: 7. CDR1 is MNHNS and CDR2 is SASEGT in the germline V gene. CDR3 in DNA: TGTGCCAGCAGTGAAACCACGGGACAGGGCAACAATGAGCAGTTCTTC. It yields the protein CASSETTGQGNNEQFF.

In DNA, the CDR3 is TGTGCCAGCACCCGAACGGGGGTAGAAGCTTTCTTT. It codes for CASTRTGVEAFF. The J gene is TRBJ1-1, the V gene TRBV6-1; D is possibly TRBD1 (5 bases). The CDR3 extends over 12 amino acids. Germline V CDR1 and CDR2: MNHNS, SASEGT. With 7 bases removed from V and 8 bases from J, the gap between germline ends came to 14 bases.

The chain couples TRBV6-1 to TRBJ2-3; 9 bases are a match to TRBD2. This CDR3 contains 15 residues. Germline CDR1 reads MNHNS; CDR2 reads SASEGT. Trimming took 2 bases from V and 6 from J; bases not matched to a gene: 6. The CDR3 DNA reads as TGTGCCAGCAGTGAATTTGGCGGGGGGGCCGATACGCAGTATTTT. This translates into CASSEFGGGADTQYF.

The chain carries TRBV27 and TRBJ2-3; 7 nucleotides align to TRBD2. The germline gives CDR1 MNHEY, CDR2 SMNVEV (reference sequence). The CDR3 has 17 residues. V shed 3 bases, J shed 1 base, and the junction held 10 bases outside the gene matches. The chain's CDR3 is CASSFRPPSGGTDTQYF. The CDR3, as DNA: TGTGCCAGCAGTTTCCGGCCCCCCAGCGGGGGCACAGATACGCAGTATTTT.

The chain couples TRBV28 to TRBJ1-5; no definite D call. The CDR3 runs 17 residues. The germline gives CDR1 MDHEN, CDR2 SYDVKM. Trimming left V 4 bases short and J 2 bases short, with 18 bases between. The CDR3 loop reads CASSSRRTGGGNQPQHF. CDR3 DNA: TGTGCCAGCAGTTCACGGAGGACCGGCGGTGGCAATCAGCCCCAGCATTTT. Combining the CDR3 with reference TRBV28 and TRBJ1-5 gives the whole variable domain DVKVTQSSRYLVKRTGEKVFLECVQDMDHENMFWYRQDPGLGLRLIYFSYDVKMKEKGDIPEGYSVSREKKERFSLILESASTNQTSMYLCASSSRRTGGGNQPQHFGDGTRLSIL.

The rearrangement joins TRBV27 to TRBJ1-5, with 7 bases fitting TRBD1. Looked up from germline, CDR1 is MNHEY and CDR2 is SMNVEV (reference sequence). After removal of 4 bases from V and 7 bases from J, the junction contained 13 bases not matched to a gene. The CDR3 has 16 amino acids. DNA of the CDR3: TGTGCCAGCAGTTCCTTTCCGACAGGGAGTGACCAGCCCCAGCATTTT. The encoded protein is CASSSFPTGSDQPQHF.

This clone occurred once. The chain uses TRBV27 and TRBJ1-4; TRBD1 might be the D (6 bases). This CDR3 has 16 residues. Germline lookup yields CDR1 MNHEY and CDR2 SMNVEV (reference sequence). Trimming stripped 6 bases from V and 0 bases from J, with 14 bases between. DNA of the CDR3: TGTGCCAGCAGCCTTGGACAGCCTGCAACTAATGAAAAACTGTTTTTT. Translated, it gives CASSLGQPATNEKLFF.

The V and J genes are TRBV11-2 and TRBJ1-5; no definite D call. Between the trimmed V and J ends, which lost 4 bases and 6 bases, there was a span of 10 bases. This CDR3 is 13 amino acids long. The germline V gene has CDR1 SGHAT and CDR2 FQNNGV. Here the CDR3 DNA reads TGTGCCAGCAGCTCGTGGTTCGGTCAGCCCCAGCATTTT. As protein: CASSSWFGQPQHF.

This chain uses TRBV25-1 with TRBJ2-7; a possible D gene is TRBD2 (6 bases). V was trimmed by 2 bases and J by 3 bases, leaving 14 bases between them. The germline gives CDR1 MGHDK, CDR2 SYGVNS. This CDR3 region has 15 residues. In DNA form, the CDR3 reads TGTGCCAGCAGTGAACTTGGGCAGGGAGGCTACGAGCAGTACTTC. It specifies CASSELGQGGYEQYF.

The V and J genes are TRBV29-1 and TRBJ1-2, with TRBD1 matching over 9 bases. J gave up 6 bases and V 6 bases, and 14 bases lay outside the gene matches. The CDR3 totals 15 residues. The germline CDR1 and CDR2 sequences are SQVTM and ANQGSEA. The CDR3 is CSVLLGTGSNNGYTF. CDR3 bases: TGCAGCGTCCTCTTAGGGACAGGGAGTAATAATGGCTACACCTTC.

The chain recombines TRBV2 with TRBJ2-7, with D possibly matching TRBD2 (5 bases). The germline CDR1 and CDR2 sequences are SNHLY and FYNNEI. The CDR3 spans 15 residues. V lost 3 bases and J 7 bases, leaving 19 bases between the germline ends. In DNA form, the CDR3 reads TGTGCCAGCAGTGACATAGACGGCAGGACGGGGGAGCAGTACTTC. It is translated as CASSDIDGRTGEQYF.

The chain has TRBV12-5 and TRBJ1-1; 7 bases fit TRBD1. The CDR3 has 15 residues. CDR1 is LGHNT, CDR2 FRNRAP, per germline. V was clipped by 5 bases and J by 3 bases; unmatched bases: 9. The CDR3 here is CASGPGQDVYTEAFF. The CDR3 DNA is TGTGCTAGTGGTCCAGGACAGGACGTTTACACTGAAGCTTTCTTT.

This clone was observed once. This chain joins TRBV11-2 and TRBJ2-3; TRBD2 matches at 13 bases. V lost 7 bases, J lost 2 bases, and 9 bases stayed unmatched. The CDR3 extends over 17 amino acids. In germline, CDR1 is SGHAT, CDR2 FQNNGV. The CDR3 loop reads CASTKPLAGGHTDTQYF. The CDR3 DNA reads TGTGCCAGCACCAAACCACTAGCGGGGGGGCACACAGATACGCAGTATTTT. Looking up the rest from reference TRBV11-2 and TRBJ2-3 gives the full variable domain: EAGVAQSPRYKIIEKRQSVAFWCNPISGHATLYWYQQILGQGPKLLIQFQNNGVVDDSQLPKDRFSAERLKGVDSTLKIQPAKLEDSAVYLCASTKPLAGGHTDTQYFGPGTRLTVL.

The chain uses TRBV5-1 and TRBJ1-2; 8 bases align to TRBD1. Germline loops: CDR1 SGHRS, CDR2 YFSETQ. The V and J ends lost 1 base and 1 base, in that order; junction bases with no gene match: 6. The CDR3 has 16 amino acids. DNA for the CDR3: TGCGCCAGCAGCTTGTTCCAGGGGGCGAATAACTATGGCTACACCTTC. It translates to CASSLFQGANNYGYTF.

The CDR3 DNA reads as TGTGCTGGCGGGACAGCCTCCTACGAGCAGTACTTC. It is translated as CAGGTASYEQYF. The chain recombines TRBV30 with TRBJ2-7; D is perhaps TRBD1 (7 bases). Germline-derived CDR1 and CDR2 are GTSNPN and SVGIG (reference sequence). The CDR3 has 12 residues.